Below, 17 T cell receptor beta chains from the same sample are listed, as sequenced in a study of CD8 T cell repertoires and HIV-1 epitope variants. Sequenced by immunoSEQ multiplex PCR; TCRdb stores in-frame clones only, minus some. The sample lists about 3,500 clones; about 65% were seen once. Antigens of these TCRs are unknown. Sequenced input: cultured CD8+ T cells derived from PBMCs. Source of these receptors: a male donor with HIV.

The chain joins TRBV7-6 to TRBJ1-3; D gene ambiguous. The V gene's germline CDR1 is SGHVS and CDR2 FNYEAQ. The V gene lost 10 bases and the J gene lost 2 bases, with 18 bases spanning the gap. The CDR3 loop spans 15 amino acids. The CDR3: CATSGPETTGNTIYF. CDR3 DNA: TGTGCCACCAGTGGGCCCGAAACGACTGGAAACACCATATATTTT.

In DNA, the CDR3 is TGTGCCAGACGTCGAAAGCTAACTAGCGGTAAGGGGCCGTTTGAGACCCAGTACTTC. It yields the protein CARRRKLTSGKGPFETQYF. This chain joins TRBV2 and TRBJ2-5; 8 positions match TRBD2. The CDR3 runs 19 residues. CDR1 SNHLY and CDR2 FYNNEI come from the germline V gene. Trimming took 9 bases from V and 5 from J; bases not matched to a gene: 26.

V is TRBV5-8 and J is TRBJ1-2, with 10 positions matching TRBD1. The germline gives CDR1 SGHTS, CDR2 YDEGEE. J lost 7 bases, V lost 2 bases, and 11 bases had no gene match. This CDR3 has 16 amino acids. The CDR3 here is CASSFGMTGGEGGYTF. In nucleotides, the CDR3 is TGTGCCAGCAGCTTTGGGATGACAGGGGGCGAAGGTGGCTACACCTTC.

As regards this clone: Different DNA sequences within this sample yield the same CDR3. CDR3 sequence reads: CASSYGGGEQYF. In DNA form, the CDR3 reads TGTGCCAGCAGTTACGGGGGAGGCGAGCAGTACTTC. V gene TRBV6-5 combines with J gene TRBJ2-7, with D tentatively TRBD2 (6 bases). Germline loops: CDR1 MNHEY, CDR2 SVGAGI. The CDR3 length is 12 residues. The V and J ends lost 2 bases and 6 bases respectively, with 8 bases between them.

The J gene is TRBJ1-2, the V gene TRBV19; D might be TRBD1 (6 bases). Between the trimmed V and J ends, which lost 3 bases and 7 bases, there was a span of 15 bases. Germline CDR1 is LNHDA and CDR2 is SQIVND (reference sequence). The CDR3 has 14 amino acids. The CDR3 is CASSMDYRESGYTF. The CDR3 DNA is TGTGCCAGTAGTATGGATTACAGGGAGTCTGGCTACACCTTC. The entire variable domain, with the rest obtained from reference TRBV19 and TRBJ1-2, is as follows: DGGITQSPKYLFRKEGQNVTLSCEQNLNHDAMYWYRQDPGQGLRLIYYSQIVNDFQKGDIAEGYSVSREKKESFPLTVTSAQKNPTAFYLCASSMDYRESGYTFGSGTRLTVV.

There are a few counts of this clone. The rearrangement joins TRBV19 to TRBJ1-2, with D hard to call. This CDR3 contains 13 residues. CDR1 LNHDA and CDR2 SQIVND come from the germline V gene (reference sequence). Trimming pared 0 bases from V and 7 bases from J, leaving 9 bases between. As DNA, the CDR3 is TGTGCCAGTAGTATAGATCATCGGAGTGGCTACACCTTC. The encoded protein is CASSIDHRSGYTF.

This clone was picked up a small number of times. The chain uses TRBV7-2 and TRBJ1-2; D gene unclear. Per germline, CDR1 SGHTA and CDR2 FQGNSA. The V gene lost 5 bases and the J gene lost 6 bases, with 13 bases spanning the gap. The CDR3 runs to 13 residues. The DNA of the CDR3 is TGTGCCAGCAGCCCCGTCGCACAGCATGGCTACACCTTC. Amino acids: CASSPVAQHGYTF.

In DNA, the CDR3 is TGCGCCAGCAGTGATGGCAGTTTGAACACTGAAGCTTTCTTT. This sequence encodes CASSDGSLNTEAFF. This sequence joins TRBV10-1 and TRBJ1-1; no clear D gene. The CDR3 contains 14 residues. Germline lookup yields CDR1 WNHNN and CDR2 SYGVQD (reference sequence). V lost 3 bases and J lost 0, with 8 bases in between.

The rearrangement uses TRBV30 and TRBJ2-7; unclear D gene. Trimming took 0 bases from V and 1 from J, leaving 4 bases between them. The CDR3 runs to 12 residues. The germline gives CDR1 GTSNPN, CDR2 SVGIG (reference sequence). In DNA form, the CDR3 reads TGTGCCTGGAGTGTAGGATCCTACGAGCAGTACTTC. It specifies CAWSVGSYEQYF.

In this sample, this clone turned up a few times. The rearrangement uses TRBV14 and TRBJ2-5; D not certain. Trimming pared 1 base from V and 4 bases from J, leaving 7 bases between. Per the germline V gene, CDR1 is SGHDN and CDR2 is FVKESK. The CDR3 loop spans 13 amino acids. CDR3 coding DNA: TGTGCCAGCAGCCAAGGGCTGTCAGAGACCCAGTACTTC. This encodes CASSQGLSETQYF.

The chain is built from TRBV7-9 and TRBJ1-1, with 9 bases fitting TRBD1. The CDR3 runs 12 residues. The germline V gene encodes CDR1 SEHNR and CDR2 FQNEAQ (reference sequence). Trimming at V came to 8 bases and at J to 3 bases, leaving 1 base not matched to a gene. CDR3 bases: TGTGCCAGCCGACAGGGGGACACTGAAGCTTTCTTT. Encoded protein: CASRQGDTEAFF.

The chain joins TRBV7-3 to TRBJ1-1, with 9 bases lining up with TRBD1. The CDR3 runs to 13 residues. CDR1 is SGHTA, CDR2 FQGTGA, per germline. After removal of 6 bases from V and 10 bases from J, the junction contained 9 bases not matched to a gene. Written as DNA, the CDR3 is TGTGCCAGCAGTACCGGGACAGGGACCGGAGCTTTCTTT. Its translation: CASSTGTGTGAFF.

V usage is TRBV19 and J usage is TRBJ2-1; the match to TRBD1 covers 8 bases. J gave up 2 bases and V 7 bases, and 13 bases lay outside the gene matches. CDR1 is LNHDA and CDR2 is SQIVND in the germline V gene (reference sequence). The CDR3 totals 17 residues. The CDR3 is CASTPEMTGVTYNEQFF. The DNA for the CDR3 is TGTGCCAGTACCCCCGAAATGACAGGGGTCACCTACAATGAGCAGTTCTTC.

The V and J genes are TRBV27 and TRBJ2-3, with 8 bases fitting TRBD1. V dropped 2 bases and J dropped 7; count of bases not matched to a gene: 5. Germline CDR1 MNHEY, CDR2 SMNVEV (reference sequence). The CDR3 spans 14 residues. In nucleotides, the CDR3 is TGTGCCAGCAGTTTAGGACAGGGAGGATATACGCAGTATTTT. Protein: CASSLGQGGYTQYF.

V gene TRBV27 combines with J gene TRBJ1-1; TRBD1 matches 7 bases. V lost 0 bases and J lost 4; bases outside the gene matches: 5. Germline loops: CDR1 MNHEY, CDR2 SMNVEV (reference sequence). This CDR3 spans 15 amino acids. For the CDR3, the DNA is TGTGCCAGCAGTTTATCCGAACAGGGGCCCACTGAAGCTTTCTTT. This translates into CASSLSEQGPTEAFF.

This chain joins TRBV6-1 and TRBJ2-3; TRBD1 matches 7 bases. After removal of 4 bases from V and 2 bases from J, the junction contained 21 bases not matched to a gene. The CDR3 runs to 20 residues. From germline, CDR1 is MNHNS and CDR2 SASEGT. CDR3: CASSAFDRADQGPFTDTQYF. CDR3 nucleotides: TGTGCCAGCAGTGCCTTCGACAGGGCCGACCAGGGGCCTTTCACAGATACGCAGTATTTT.

This clone was counted between two and nine times. The junction differs from germline at one of its ends, possibly a read error. The chain combines TRBV19 with TRBJ1-5; D may be TRBD1 (6 bases). Germline V CDR1 and CDR2: LNHDA, SQIVND (reference sequence). The CDR3 spans 13 residues. The CDR3 bases are TGTGCCACCAAGGGGGGTAGCTATCAGCCCCAGCATTTT. As protein: CATKGGSYQPQHF.